This T cell receptor beta chain was observed in a study of blood T cell repertoires in COVID-19. Study context: Material from acute and convalescent COVID-19 was sourced from the United States, Italy and Spain. T cells, B-cell-depleted T cells, or PBMCs provided the cDNA or gDNA that served as material.

There are 14 residues in the CDR3. Trimming stripped 6 bases from V and 8 bases from J, with 16 bases between. The V gene's germline CDR1 is SNHLY and CDR2 FYNNEI. Only in-frame clones appear in the TCRdb table, and some are missing; sequencing was by immunoSEQ multiplex PCR. The table lists 55,000 to 80,000 clones, over 80% of them singletons. The chain has TRBV2 and TRBJ2-2; possibly TRBD2 for D (6 bases). Sequencing used peripheral blood. The receptor comes from an elderly woman with acute or convalescent COVID-19. DNA of the CDR3: TGTGCCAGCAGGGAGGGACTGGTAGCTGGGGAGCTGTTTTTT. Translation gives CASREGLVAGELFF.